The clone carrying this T cell receptor (beta chain) was recorded a few times. Its antigen remains unknown. The data stem from a study of post-analysis software for immune sequencing data. This CDR3 region has 12 residues. Germline loops: CDR1 MNHNS, CDR2 SASEGT. V gave up 6 bases and J gave up 6 bases, with 12 bases separating them. Built from TCR beta cDNA, the libraries had unique molecular identifiers in them. TCRdb called the PCR reads again in MiXCR, with one record for every CDR3 protein. The data show about 460,000 distinct CDR3 sequences, less than 45% seen once. Points from the study as a whole: F measure showed strong co-clustering of same-batch samples. A significant reduction in normalized Chao1 diversity was observed in multiple sclerosis patients versus controls. Comparison of patients with controls showed five TRBV segments more frequent in patients, TRBV5-6, TRBV5-1 and TRBV20-1 among them.

Sequencing was carried out using blood. The clonotype comes from a girl aged 5 to 17 with multiple sclerosis. V is TRBV6-1 and J is TRBJ2-7; no firm D call. CDR3 coding DNA: TGTGCCAGCAGAACGGATCAGGCCGAGCAGTACTTC. Its protein product is CASRTDQAEQYF.